The TCR beta chain under discussion was sequenced for a study of T cell changes during pregnancy in multiple sclerosis. Only in-frame clones appear in the TCRdb table, and some are missing; sequencing was by immunoSEQ multiplex PCR. The sample comprises 70,000 to 95,000 clones, over 85% of which are singletons, and about 0.8% rests with the top ten. From germline, CDR1 is SGHTA and CDR2 FQGNSA. The CDR3 length is 16 residues. V shed 0 bases and J 6 bases; nucleotides not matched to a gene: 6. The sequence came from a female donor in good health, enrolled as a control in a pregnancy study. The chain recombines TRBV7-2 with TRBJ1-5, with TRBD1 identical over 9 bases. The sample here was peripheral blood, taken in the second trimester of pregnancy. The chain's CDR3 is CASSLAGTGIAQPQHF. The DNA for the CDR3 is TGTGCCAGCAGCTTAGCCGGGACAGGGATTGCTCAGCCCCAGCATTTT.